This T cell receptor (beta chain) stems from a study of cytomegalovirus exposure and HLA in healthy donors. Primers for the PCR totalled 60 Vbeta and 13 Jbeta. Original analysis: In a later analysis, the count reached 74 million or so unique TCR beta chains, with about 10 million shared. Sequencing was performed with immunoSEQ multiplex PCR; in TCRdb, only in-frame clones are kept and a portion is missing. Clone size and V and J calls were adopted from that table, with D and trimming inferred from the DNA. The table lists 98,000 or so clones, around three quarters of them singletons, with around 17% in the top ten. Study-level results: A few V segments could not be told apart, such as TRBV6-2 and TRBV6-3, and were left out. Altogether, some 160 TCR beta chains were recorded as cytomegalovirus-associated. Information on immune exposure was restricted to one variable (CMV serostatus).

With 4 bases clipped from V and 1 base from J, the junction kept 14 bases outside the gene matches. Germline lookup yields CDR1 SGHNT and CDR2 YYREEE (reference sequence). This CDR3 contains 18 residues. Comments on this clone: Its matching antigen is unknown.

Source material: PBMCs. J is TRBJ1-2 and V is TRBV5-4; TRBD1 agrees at 9 bases. The receptor's source is a man in his sixties in good health and CMV-seropositive. The chain's CDR3 is CASSPPSGTGTYNYGYTF. The CDR3 DNA reads as TGTGCCAGCAGCCCTCCTTCAGGGACAGGGACATATAACTATGGCTACACCTTC.